The present T cell receptor beta chain was sequenced within a study of blood T cell repertoires in COVID-19. Germline V gene data show CDR1 as KGHDR and CDR2 as SFDVKD. V shed 3 bases, J shed 3 bases, and the junction held 5 bases outside the gene matches. This CDR3 is built from 16 residues. Profiled with immunoSEQ multiplex PCR; TCRdb holds only in-frame clones, not every one. Seen here are 390,000 or so clones, around 87% observed once, and the top ten hold under 11%. The chain couples TRBV24-1 to TRBJ1-5, with TRBD1 identical over 9 bases. This sequence originates from a woman aged 25 to 45 with COVID-19, enrolled during active disease. The source material was peripheral blood. The chain's CDR3 is CATSDPGQGTNQPQHF. DNA for the CDR3: TGTGCCACCAGTGATCCGGGACAGGGTACCAATCAGCCCCAGCATTTT.